A selection of T cell receptor beta chains follows, all from one sample in a study of T cell repertoires in cytomegalovirus infection. No cognate antigen is known for these TCRs. MiXCR, run by TCRdb on the reads, gives a single entry per CDR3 protein. The sample records fewer than 900,000 distinct CDR3 sequences, almost 30% being singletons. The material was cultured CD8+ T cells from PBMCs, obtained from culture after CMV antigen stimulation. These receptor sequences come from a human donor in good health (CMV status not recorded). Some clones in this sample may be carry-over from other donors' samples. The CDR3 runs from the conserved cysteine through the conserved F or W. A D gene is named only where the DNA matches it firmly. The size entry is marked missing in some rows and otherwise reads once, few, many or a size class.

v_call,j_call,clone_size,d_call,cdr3_aa,cdr3_nt
TRBV10-3,TRBJ2-5,many,TRBD1,CAIKEGAGETQYF,TGTGCCATCAAAGAGGGGGCGGGAGAGACCCAGTACTTC
TRBV6-6,TRBJ2-7,-,-,CASSTVDRDYEQYF,TGTGCCAGCAGTACAGTGGACAGAGACTACGAGCAGTACTTC
TRBV29-1,TRBJ1-2,-,-,CSVDSGVYGYTF,TGCAGCGTTGATTCAGGGGTCTATGGCTACACCTTC
TRBV28,TRBJ1-1,-,TRBD1,CASNLRGWTEAFF,TGTGCCAGCAACCTCAGGGGGTGGACTGAAGCTTTCTTT
TRBV7-2,TRBJ2-5,many,-,CASSLVSGETETQYF,TGTGCCAGCAGCTTAGTGTCAGGGGAGACAGAGACCCAGTACTTC
TRBV7-2,TRBJ2-2,many,-,CASSLTPGTGELFF,TGTGCCAGCAGCTTAACCCCCGGCACCGGGGAGCTGTTTTTT
TRBV12-3/TRBV12-4,TRBJ1-3,many,-,CASILLTGRTGNTIYF,TGTGCCAGCATCCTACTCACGGGAAGGACTGGAAACACCATATATTTT
TRBV14,TRBJ1-2,-,TRBD1,CASSPGGTGANYGYTF,TGTGCCAGCAGCCCTGGCGGGACAGGGGCTAACTATGGCTACACCTTC
TRBV18,TRBJ2-3,few,-,CASSPDGYTDTQYF,TGTGCCAGCTCTCCGGACGGATACACAGATACGCAGTATTTT
TRBV7-9,TRBJ1-1,few,TRBD1,CASSSDRPEAFF,TGTGCCAGCTCCTCGGACAGGCCTGAAGCTTTCTTT
TRBV9,TRBJ2-3,-,TRBD1,CASSEGGQGFTDTQYF,TGTGCCAGCAGCGAAGGGGGACAGGGATTCACAGATACGCAGTATTTT
TRBV6-2/TRBV6-3,TRBJ2-5,many,-,CASSDFAGPFQETQYF,TGTGCCAGCAGTGACTTCGCCGGACCCTTCCAAGAGACCCAGTACTTC
TRBV2,TRBJ2-1,-,-,CASSADLGLLTDEQFF,TGTGCCAGCAGTGCCGACCTAGGGCTCTTAACGGATGAGCAGTTCTTC
TRBV7-9,TRBJ1-1,-,-,CASSPTGGGYYWTEAFF,TGTGCCAGCAGCCCGACGGGGGGGGGCTACTATTGGACTGAAGCTTTCTTT
TRBV24-1,TRBJ2-2,many,-,CATSDPSGHDRVRDTGELFF,TGTGCCACCAGTGATCCCTCGGGACACGATAGGGTACGGGACACCGGGGAGCTGTTTTTT
TRBV27,TRBJ2-5,few,TRBD1,CASSRGQIYIQETQYF,TGTGCCAGCAGTCGGGGACAGATTTACATACAAGAGACCCAGTACTTC
TRBV27,TRBJ2-7,few,TRBD1,CASSLYGTGVYEQYF,TGTGCCAGTAGTTTATATGGGACAGGGGTCTACGAGCAGTACTTC
TRBV6-5,TRBJ2-3,few,-,CASSYPLDTQYF,TGTGCCAGCAGTTACCCCCTAGATACGCAGTATTTT
TRBV10-3,TRBJ2-6,-,-,CAISGVARGVGANVLTF,TGTGCCATCAGTGGAGTTGCCAGGGGGGTGGGGGCCAACGTCCTGACTTTC
TRBV28,TRBJ1-2,few,-,CASSLGPTDVWGFGYGYTF,TGTGCCAGCAGTCTAGGCCCCACGGACGTTTGGGGTTTTGGCTATGGCTACACCTTC
TRBV19,TRBJ1-5,once,-,CASSMKQNRNQPQHF,TGTGCCAGTAGTATGAAACAGAATAGAAATCAGCCCCAGCATTTT
TRBV6-1,TRBJ1-2,few,TRBD1,CASSETPGTEYGYTF,TGTGCCAGCAGTGAAACTCCCGGGACAGAGTATGGCTACACCTTC
TRBV7-6,TRBJ2-3,-,-,CASSLAWGPGDTQYF,TGTGCCAGCAGCTTAGCCTGGGGGCCGGGAGATACGCAGTATTTT
TRBV7-8,TRBJ2-2,many,-,CASSLAQSTNTGELFF,TGTGCCAGCAGCTTAGCACAATCCACGAACACCGGGGAGCTGTTTTTT
TRBV19,TRBJ2-6,many,-,CASSILVEPSWGSSGANVLTF,TGTGCCAGTAGTATTTTGGTGGAACCATCGTGGGGATCCTCTGGGGCCAACGTCCTGACTTTC
TRBV4-1,TRBJ2-7,-,TRBD2,CASSQRYGLAGGYEQYF,TGCGCCAGCAGCCAACGTTATGGACTAGCGGGGGGCTACGAGCAGTACTTC
TRBV4-1,TRBJ1-2,few,-,CASSQSFGRLYGYTF,TGCGCCAGCAGCCAGAGTTTTGGCAGACTCTATGGCTACACCTTC
TRBV2,TRBJ1-1,-,-,CASTVKIGNTEAFF,TGTGCCAGCACTGTTAAGATCGGAAACACTGAAGCTTTCTTT
TRBV19,TRBJ2-1,-,-,CASSIEPNYNEQFF,TGTGCCAGTAGTATAGAGCCTAACTACAATGAGCAGTTCTTC
TRBV25-1,TRBJ1-2,few,TRBD1,CASSEWGQDYGYTF,TGTGCCAGCAGTGAATGGGGACAGGATTATGGCTACACCTTC
TRBV6-5,TRBJ2-1,few,-,CASSHSGYNEQFF,TGTGCCAGCAGTCACTCCGGGTACAATGAGCAGTTCTTC
TRBV7-9,TRBJ2-3,few,TRBD2,CASSALTGGMDTQYF,TGTGCCAGCAGCGCCCTGACGGGGGGGATGGATACGCAGTATTTT
TRBV4-1,TRBJ2-5,-,-,CASSPQGGGQAETQYF,TGCGCCAGCAGCCCCCAGGGGGGGGGCCAGGCAGAGACCCAGTACTTC
TRBV11-1,TRBJ2-7,-,-,CASSSISIANGLYYEQYF,TGTGCCAGCAGCTCCATCTCCATCGCCAATGGACTTTACTACGAGCAGTACTTC
TRBV15,TRBJ1-1,-,-,CATSRDWTEVENTEAFF,TGTGCCACCAGCAGAGATTGGACGGAGGTTGAGAACACTGAAGCTTTCTTT
TRBV7-8,TRBJ2-5,many,TRBD2,CASSLHGLAVTEETQYF,TGTGCCAGCAGCCTACATGGACTAGCGGTGACCGAAGAGACCCAGTACTTC
TRBV7-6,TRBJ2-3,-,-,CASRGREDTQYF,TGTGCCAGCAGGGGTAGGGAGGATACGCAGTATTTT
TRBV15,TRBJ1-5,-,TRBD1,CATSSSGGIQPQHF,TGTGCCACCAGCTCATCAGGGGGTATCCAGCCCCAGCATTTT
TRBV19,TRBJ1-3,-,-,CASSSSWGNTIYF,TGTGCCAGTTCCAGTTCGTGGGGAAACACCATATATTTT
TRBV15,TRBJ2-5,few,-,CATSRAWGLEETQYF,TGTGCCACCAGCAGAGCTTGGGGTCTCGAAGAGACCCAGTACTTC
TRBV9,TRBJ1-4,-,-,CASGDVREKLFF,TGTGCCAGCGGGGACGTTCGCGAAAAACTGTTTTTT
TRBV7-2,TRBJ1-2,many,-,CASSLTLDSSYGYTF,TGTGCCAGCAGCTTAACGCTTGACAGTAGCTATGGCTACACCTTC
TRBV6-5,TRBJ1-2,-,-,CASRDIANYGYTF,TGTGCCAGCAGAGACATTGCTAACTATGGCTACACCTTC
TRBV5-5,TRBJ1-2,-,-,CASSLDLILGYTF,TGTGCCAGCAGCTTGGATCTGATTCTGGGCTACACCTTC
TRBV4-2,TRBJ1-5,few,TRBD1,CASSPSQGGRNQPQHF,TGTGCCAGCAGCCCTTCACAGGGGGGCAGAAATCAGCCCCAGCATTTT
TRBV7-9,TRBJ2-2,few,TRBD2,CASSAFPSGGQAGELFF,TGTGCCAGCAGCGCCTTCCCTAGCGGGGGGCAGGCCGGGGAGCTGTTTTTT
TRBV29-1,TRBJ1-2,-,-,CSVDLGTKNYGYTF,TGCAGCGTTGATCTGGGGACAAAGAACTATGGCTACACCTTC
TRBV4-3,TRBJ2-3,once,-,CASSQDSGSRTDTQYF,TGCGCCAGCAGCCAAGATTCGGGGTCCCGCACAGATACGCAGTATTTT
TRBV20-1,TRBJ1-6,-,-,CSARLPGGHGNSPLHF,TGCAGTGCTAGGTTGCCGGGGGGGCATGGTAATTCACCCCTCCACTTT